This paragraph reports one T cell receptor beta chain. This CDR3 is built from 14 residues. Trimming removed 3 bases from V and 0 bases from J, with 9 bases in between. The germline V gene encodes CDR1 SNHLY and CDR2 FYNNEI. The repertoire was sequenced with immunoSEQ multiplex PCR; TCRdb's copy has only in-frame clones and lacks some. The data hold 100,000 or so clones, with 90% observed a single time. The data stem from a study of T cell changes during pregnancy in multiple sclerosis. This chain joins TRBV2 and TRBJ2-7; a possible D gene is TRBD1 (5 bases). Sequences were derived from peripheral blood, sampled in the second trimester of pregnancy. This receptor was taken from a female donor in good health, enrolled as a control in a pregnancy study. The DNA of the CDR3 is TGTGCCAGCAGTGACAGGGTCATCTCCTACGAGCAGTACTTC. The encoded protein is CASSDRVISYEQYF.